The 24 T cell receptor beta chains given below trace back to one sample, sequenced in a study of shared clonotypes between healthy human individuals. The method was immunoSEQ multiplex PCR; TCRdb's version includes in-frame clones alone and lacks a portion of them. Found here are millions of clones, around 96% of them singletons; the top ten hold 0.85% to 1.2%. CD45RO-negative cells were positively selected for CCR7, leaving out terminally differentiated effector memory CD45RA+ cells. The sequenced sample consisted of naive CD8+ T cells sorted from blood. The receptors here all came from a man aged 18 to 35 in good health.

V is TRBV10-3 and J is TRBJ1-2, with TRBD1 matching 8 bases. Germline V gene lookup returns CDR1 ENHRY and CDR2 SYGVKD. Germline trimming cut 2 bases from V and 10 bases from J; bases unmatched to any gene: 6. The CDR3 has 13 amino acids. Written as DNA, the CDR3 is TGTGCCATCAGTGAGCAGACAGGGGTTTCCTACACCTTC. This gives the protein CAISEQTGVSYTF.

V is TRBV7-9 and J is TRBJ2-7; 8 bases are a match to TRBD1. The J segment lost 1 base and the V segment lost 4 bases, leaving 9 bases of the junction unmatched. Germline CDR1 reads SEHNR; CDR2 reads FQNEAQ (reference sequence). The CDR3 is 16 amino acids. Here the CDR3 DNA reads TGTGCCAGCAGCTCCTCAGGGGGCTGGAGGTCCTACGAGCAGTACTTC. Translation: CASSSSGGWRSYEQYF.

This clone was seen only once. The chain carries TRBV15 and TRBJ1-2; 8 nucleotides match TRBD1. This CDR3 has 15 residues. From germline, CDR1 is LNHNV and CDR2 YYDKDF (reference sequence). Trimming took 3 bases from V and 3 from J; bases not matched to a gene: 6. CDR3 residues: CATSSETQGDYGYTF. CDR3 DNA: TGTGCCACCAGCAGCGAGACACAGGGGGACTATGGCTACACCTTC. The variable domain in full, with the rest retrieved from reference TRBV15 and TRBJ1-2, is DAMVIQNPRYQVTQFGKPVTLSCSQTLNHNVMYWYQQKSSQAPKLLFHYYDKDFNNEADTPDNFQSRRPNTSFCFLDIRSPGLGDTAMYLCATSSETQGDYGYTFGSGTRLTVV.

This clone appeared a single time. The chain uses TRBV12-5 and TRBJ2-7, with 10 bases fitting TRBD1. The CDR3 has 16 residues. The ends lost 4 bases at V and 0 bases at J; junction bases unmatched: 6. Germline CDR1 is LGHNT and CDR2 is FRNRAP. CDR3 in DNA: TGTGCTAGTGGTTCTGGGACAGGGGCAATCTCCTACGAGCAGTACTTC. Residues: CASGSGTGAISYEQYF.

The chain recombines TRBV11-2 with TRBJ2-2, with D hard to call. Trimming shortened V by 4 bases and J by 5 bases, and 8 bases separated the two germline ends. CDR1 and CDR2 (germline): SGHAT, FQNNGV. This CDR3 is built from 13 residues. This CDR3 is CASSSSKTGELFF. The CDR3 DNA is TGTGCCAGCAGCTCGAGTAAAACCGGGGAGCTGTTTTTT.

The rearrangement uses TRBV6-6 and TRBJ2-3; weak D call: TRBD2 (6 bases). The germline V gene encodes CDR1 MNHNY and CDR2 SVGAGI (reference sequence). V lost 0 bases, J lost 1 base, and 8 bases lay in between. The CDR3 runs 15 residues. The CDR3 is CASSYSGEGTDTQYF. In DNA form, the CDR3 reads TGTGCCAGCAGTTACTCAGGGGAGGGCACAGATACGCAGTATTTT.

V usage is TRBV27 and J usage is TRBJ2-7; D unclear. Trimming removed 0 bases at V and 3 bases at J, with 12 bases between. CDR3 length: 15 amino acids. Germline CDR1 is MNHEY and CDR2 is SMNVEV (reference sequence). For the CDR3, the DNA is TGTGCCAGCAGTTTATCGCCGGTTCTTATCTACGAGCAGTACTTC. Protein sequence: CASSLSPVLIYEQYF.

V gene TRBV5-1 combines with J gene TRBJ1-2; weak D call: TRBD1 (5 bases). The V gene lost 5 bases and the J gene lost 1 base, with 15 bases spanning the gap. Germline CDR1 is SGHRS and CDR2 is YFSETQ. The CDR3 spans 15 residues. DNA for the CDR3: TGCGCCAGCAGGGTAGCTGGGGGAAGTAACTATGGCTACACCTTC. This codes for CASRVAGGSNYGYTF.

This chain joins TRBV4-2 and TRBJ2-3, with 11 bases fitting TRBD2. V was clipped by 2 bases and J by 4 bases; unmatched bases: 2. CDR1 is LGHNA and CDR2 is YNFKEQ in the germline V gene. The CDR3 is made up of 15 amino acids. CDR3 residues: CASSQLAGGSDTQYF. The CDR3 DNA sequence: TGTGCCAGCAGCCAACTAGCGGGGGGATCAGATACGCAGTATTTT.

The chain joins TRBV14 to TRBJ2-7; D possibly uses TRBD1 or TRBD2 (5 bases each). The CDR3 is 15 residues long. With 4 bases removed from V and 0 bases from J, the gap between germline ends came to 13 bases. Germline V gives CDR1 SGHDN, CDR2 FVKESK. The CDR3 DNA sequence: TGTGCCAGCAGCCCGGGTCCAGGGAGCTCCTACGAGCAGTACTTC. This sequence encodes CASSPGPGSSYEQYF.

This sequence joins TRBV4-2 and TRBJ2-7, with 7 positions matching TRBD2. Germline trimming cut 5 bases from V and 1 base from J; bases unmatched to any gene: 11. The CDR3 covers 16 residues. Germline CDR1 and CDR2: LGHNA and YNFKEQ. DNA of the CDR3: TGTGCCAGCAGCGTACAGCGCCGGGACTATTCCTACGAGCAGTACTTC. Translation gives CASSVQRRDYSYEQYF.

The rearrangement links TRBV6-1 to TRBJ1-5; the match to TRBD1 covers 8 bases. This CDR3 has 15 residues. In germline, CDR1 is MNHNS, CDR2 SASEGT. Germline trimming cut 6 bases from V and 3 bases from J; bases unmatched to any gene: 7. CDR3 protein: CASRPGQVLNQPQHF. The CDR3 DNA reads as TGTGCCAGCAGGCCGGGACAGGTCCTCAATCAGCCCCAGCATTTT.

The gene calls are TRBV7-9 and TRBJ2-7; D perhaps matches TRBD2 (7 bases). The CDR3 totals 15 residues. V was trimmed by 5 bases and J by 4 bases, leaving 18 bases between them. Germline V gives CDR1 SEHNR, CDR2 FQNEAQ (reference sequence). CDR3 region: CASSPDTGREYEQYF. The DNA of the CDR3 is TGTGCCAGCAGCCCGGACACAGGGAGGGAATACGAGCAGTACTTC.

The chain joins TRBV28 to TRBJ1-1; D is uncertain. V was trimmed by 2 bases and J by 5 bases, leaving 15 bases between them. This CDR3 contains 15 residues. Germline-derived CDR1 and CDR2 are MDHEN and SYDVKM. The CDR3, as DNA: TGTGCCAGCAGTTTAAGAGGGCCAATAGGAACTGAAGCTTTCTTT. It codes for CASSLRGPIGTEAFF.

The chain joins TRBV11-2 to TRBJ2-2; possibly TRBD2 for D (6 bases). The CDR3 is made up of 16 amino acids. V lost 5 bases and J lost 3, with 16 bases in between. Germline CDR1 is SGHAT and CDR2 is FQNNGV. Here the CDR3 DNA reads TGTGCCAGCAGCCTTAGCGGTGGGTGGGACACCGGGGAGCTGTTTTTT. Its translation is CASSLSGGWDTGELFF.

On this clone: The identical CDR3 is also encoded by other nucleotide sequences in the sample. The chain combines TRBV6-5 with TRBJ2-7; D uncertain. From germline, CDR1 is MNHEY and CDR2 SVGAGI. The CDR3 is 11 amino acids. V was clipped by 3 bases and J by 6 bases, with 6 bases between them. The CDR3 DNA follows: TGTGCCAGCAGTTATTGGGGCGAGCAGTACTTC. This translates into CASSYWGEQYF.

The V gene is TRBV7-6, the J gene TRBJ2-3; 9 nucleotides match TRBD2. The CDR3 runs to 17 residues. V trimming: 0 bases; J trimming: 2 bases; junction bases outside the gene matches: 6. Germline CDR1 reads SGHVS; CDR2 reads FNYEAQ. CDR3 region: CASSLATSGRFTDTQYF. In DNA, the CDR3 is TGTGCCAGCAGCTTAGCCACTAGCGGGCGTTTCACAGATACGCAGTATTTT. Full variable domain (rest looked up from reference TRBV7-6 and TRBJ2-3): GAGVSQSPRYKVTKRGQDVALRCDPISGHVSLYWYRQALGQGPEFLTYFNYEAQQDKSGLPNDRFSAERPEGSISTLTIQRTEQRDSAMYRCASSLATSGRFTDTQYFGPGTRLTVL.

The chain uses TRBV10-2 and TRBJ2-3; possible D gene TRBD2, 6 bases. CDR1 and CDR2 from the germline V gene are WSHSY and SAAADI. Trimming pared 2 bases from V and 6 bases from J, leaving 12 bases between. The CDR3 extends over 14 amino acids. In DNA, the CDR3 is TGCGCCAGCAGTGAGCTTTCTCGGGGGGATACGCAGTATTTT. This gives the protein CASSELSRGDTQYF.

The genes are TRBV21-1 and TRBJ2-7; whether TRBD1, the table's D call, matches the DNA was not checked. TRBV21-1 is recorded as a pseudogene. The CDR3 loop spans 18 amino acids. The CDR3 DNA reads TGTGCCAGCAGCGAACTAAGGACTCCCCGGTGGGACACTTGCGAGCAGTACTTC. It encodes CASSELRTPRWDTCEQYF.

J is TRBJ2-1 and V is TRBV11-1; TRBD2 aligns across 9 bases. Per germline, CDR1 SGHAT and CDR2 FQDESV (reference sequence). CDR3 length: 16 residues. With 4 bases clipped from V and 2 bases from J, the junction kept 6 bases outside the gene matches. CDR3 sequence: CASSSLAGATYNEQFF. CDR3 DNA sequence: TGTGCCAGCAGCTCCTTAGCGGGAGCTACCTACAATGAGCAGTTCTTC.

V gene TRBV11-2 combines with J gene TRBJ2-5, with D hard to call. The CDR3 covers 14 residues. CDR1 is SGHAT, CDR2 FQNNGV, per germline. The ends were cut back, 1 base at V and 4 bases at J, with 10 bases in the middle. Written as DNA, the CDR3 is TGTGCCAGCAGCTTAGCCGGGCAGATAGAGACCCAGTACTTC. This translates into CASSLAGQIETQYF.

The gene calls are TRBV11-3 and TRBJ1-1; D unresolved. The CDR3 is made up of 14 amino acids. Trimming took 5 bases from V and 1 from J, leaving 11 bases between them. The V gene's germline CDR1 is SGHNT and CDR2 YENEEA. Here the CDR3 DNA reads TGTGCCAGCAGCCATAGTGGGGAGAACACTGAAGCTTTCTTT. The encoded protein is CASSHSGENTEAFF. The whole variable domain, remainder taken from reference TRBV11-3 and TRBJ1-1, is EAGVVQSPRYKIIEKKQPVAFWCNPISGHNTLYWYLQNLGQGPELLIRYENEEAVDDSQLPKDRFSAERLKGVDSTLKIQPAELGDSAVYLCASSHSGENTEAFFGQGTRLTVV.

This chain connects TRBV27 to TRBJ2-7, with 7 bases matching TRBD1. This CDR3 is built from 13 residues. Germline loops: CDR1 MNHEY, CDR2 SMNVEV (reference sequence). Trimming at V came to 5 bases and at J to 6 bases, leaving 7 bases not matched to a gene. The CDR3 protein is CASSLGTAAEQYF. The CDR3 region has the DNA TGTGCCAGCAGTCTAGGGACAGCAGCCGAGCAGTACTTC.

The rearrangement uses TRBV9 and TRBJ1-4; possible D gene TRBD1, 5 bases. In germline, CDR1 is SGDLS, CDR2 YYNGEE. The CDR3 has 17 amino acids. V was pared by 3 bases and J by 2 bases, with 17 bases between. CDR3 DNA sequence: TGTGCCAGCAGCGACCCCATCGGGGGGGGGACTAATGAAAAACTGTTTTTT. It yields the protein CASSDPIGGGTNEKLFF.